This T cell receptor (beta chain) was captured in a study of OX40 agonist ivuxolimab in advanced cancers. On the study more broadly: Previous treatment with anti-PD-1, anti-PD-L1 or anti-CTLA-4 therapy was allowed; about 37% had received some.

The trim removed 2 bases at V and 13 bases at J, leaving 14 bases unmatched. Germline V gene sequence: CDR1 LNHDA, CDR2 SQIVND (reference sequence). This CDR3 is built from 16 residues. The table came from immunoSEQ multiplex PCR; TCRdb's copy has only in-frame clones and leaves some out. The sample contains 71,000 or so clones, around nine tenths of which appear only once. The J gene is TRBJ1-6, the V gene TRBV19; 7 bases fit TRBD1. The source of this sequence is an adult with an advanced solid tumor such as melanoma, head and neck, liver or kidney cancer. The material was CD4+ or CD8+ T cells sorted from blood, obtained in a trial of the OX40 agonist ivuxolimab. The CDR3: CASSIREGGSGSPLHF. CDR3 coding DNA: TGTGCCAGTAGTATAAGGGAAGGGGGCTCGGGTTCTCCCCTCCACTTT.